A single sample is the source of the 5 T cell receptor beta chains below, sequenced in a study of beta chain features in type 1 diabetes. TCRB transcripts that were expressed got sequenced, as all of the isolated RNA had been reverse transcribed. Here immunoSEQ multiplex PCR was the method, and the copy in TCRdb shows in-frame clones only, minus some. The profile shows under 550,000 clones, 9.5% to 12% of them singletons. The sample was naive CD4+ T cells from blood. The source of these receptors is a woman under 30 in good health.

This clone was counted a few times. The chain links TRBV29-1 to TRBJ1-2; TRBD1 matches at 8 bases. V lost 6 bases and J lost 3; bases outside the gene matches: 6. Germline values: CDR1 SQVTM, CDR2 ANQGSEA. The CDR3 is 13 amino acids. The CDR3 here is CSVLDRADYGYTF. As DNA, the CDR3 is TGCAGCGTGTTGGACAGGGCGGACTATGGCTACACCTTC. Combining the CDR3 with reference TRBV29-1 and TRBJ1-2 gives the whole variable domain SAVISQKPSRDICQRGTSLTIQCQVDSQVTMMFWYRQQPGQSLTLIATANQGSEATYESGFVIDKFPISRPNLTFSTLTVSNMSPEDSSIYLCSVLDRADYGYTFGSGTRLTVV.

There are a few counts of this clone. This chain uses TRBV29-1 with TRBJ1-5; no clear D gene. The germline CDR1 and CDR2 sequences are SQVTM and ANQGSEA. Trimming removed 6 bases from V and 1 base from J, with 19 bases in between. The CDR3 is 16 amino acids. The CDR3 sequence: CSVSGLGTGSNQPQHF. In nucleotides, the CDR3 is TGCAGCGTCTCCGGGCTAGGAACGGGGAGCAATCAGCCCCAGCATTTT.

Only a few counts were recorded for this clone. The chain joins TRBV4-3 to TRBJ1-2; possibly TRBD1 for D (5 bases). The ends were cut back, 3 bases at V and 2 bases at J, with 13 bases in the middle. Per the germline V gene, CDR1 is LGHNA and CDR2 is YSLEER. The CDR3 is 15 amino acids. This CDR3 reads CASSQTQGANYGYTF. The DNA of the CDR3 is TGCGCCAGCAGCCAGACGCAGGGTGCGAACTATGGCTACACCTTC.

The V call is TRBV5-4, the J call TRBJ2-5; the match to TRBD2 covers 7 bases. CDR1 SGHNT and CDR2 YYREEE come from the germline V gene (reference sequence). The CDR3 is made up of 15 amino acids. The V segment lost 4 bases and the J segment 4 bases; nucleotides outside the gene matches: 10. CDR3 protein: CASSIPSGGTETQYF. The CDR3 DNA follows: TGTGCCAGCAGCATCCCTAGCGGTGGGACAGAGACCCAGTACTTC.

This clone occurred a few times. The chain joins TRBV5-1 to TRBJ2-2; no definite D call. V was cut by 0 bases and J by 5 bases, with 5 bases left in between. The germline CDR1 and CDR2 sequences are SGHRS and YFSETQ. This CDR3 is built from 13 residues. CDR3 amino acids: CASSLVGTGELFF. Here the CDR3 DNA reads TGCGCCAGCAGCTTGGTGGGGACCGGGGAGCTGTTTTTT.